One sample yielded the 19 T cell receptor beta chains listed below, sequenced in a study of blood T cell repertoires in COVID-19. The method was immunoSEQ multiplex PCR; TCRdb's version includes in-frame clones alone and lacks a portion of them. Of about 260,000 clones in the sample, about 87% are singletons; the top ten hold less than 1.6%. The sample taken for sequencing was peripheral blood. Receptor source: a woman in her thirties or forties who had recovered from COVID-19.

The chain has TRBV2 and TRBJ2-3, with TRBD2 matching 11 bases. This CDR3 region has 15 residues. Trimming took 6 bases from V and 3 from J; bases not matched to a gene: 5. Germline-derived CDR1 and CDR2 are SNHLY and FYNNEI. The CDR3 is CASRPLAGGTDTQYF. The CDR3 DNA reads as TGTGCCAGCAGACCCTTAGCGGGGGGGACAGATACGCAGTATTTT.

V gene TRBV18 combines with J gene TRBJ2-5, with TRBD1 matching over 7 bases. Germline CDR1 reads KGHSH; CDR2 reads LQKENI. The length of the CDR3 is 14 residues. Unmatched junction bases numbered 3, after V lost 3 bases and J lost 2 bases. CDR3 nucleotide sequence: TGTGCCAGCTCACCGCGACAGGGACAAGAGACCCAGTACTTC. Translation gives CASSPRQGQETQYF. Drawing the rest from reference TRBV18 and TRBJ2-5, the complete variable domain is NAGVMQNPRHLVRRRGQEARLRCSPMKGHSHVYWYRQLPEEGLKFMVYLQKENIIDESGMPKERFSAEFPKEGPSILRIQQVVRGDSAAYFCASSPRQGQETQYFGPGTRLLVL.

The rearrangement links TRBV12-2 to TRBJ2-4; the table names TRBD1, a call not compared with the DNA. TRBV12-2 is shown as a pseudogene. The CDR3 runs to 15 residues. CDR3 sequence (DNA): TGTGCAAGTCGCTTAGACAGGGGGGGCCAAAACATTCAGTACTTC. Translating gives CASRLDRGGQNIQYF.

This chain joins TRBV7-2 and TRBJ1-1, with D perhaps matching TRBD1 (5 bases). The V and J ends lost 4 bases and 3 bases respectively, with 15 bases between them. This CDR3 has 15 amino acids. CDR1 is SGHTA and CDR2 is FQGNSA in the germline V gene. CDR3 in DNA: TGTGCCAGCAGCTGGGGGGTAGGGGTGGACACTGAAGCTTTCTTT. Protein product: CASSWGVGVDTEAFF.

The chain combines TRBV2 with TRBJ1-1; D call uncertain. V shed 2 bases and J shed 8 bases, with 12 bases lying between them. Germline values: CDR1 SNHLY, CDR2 FYNNEI. The CDR3 is 13 residues long. Here the CDR3 DNA reads TGTGCCAGCAGTGAACCCCCACGACTCGAAGCTTTCTTT. It encodes CASSEPPRLEAFF.

This sequence joins TRBV2 and TRBJ2-3, with 10 nucleotides matching TRBD2. The germline V gene encodes CDR1 SNHLY and CDR2 FYNNEI. There are 15 residues in the CDR3. The V and J ends lost 7 bases and 2 bases, in that order; junction bases with no gene match: 6. CDR3 loop: CASNPLAGSTDTQYF. The CDR3 bases are TGTGCCAGCAACCCACTAGCGGGGTCCACAGATACGCAGTATTTT.

This chain links TRBV5-1 with TRBJ2-2; TRBD2 is a possible D gene (6 bases). From germline, CDR1 is SGHRS and CDR2 YFSETQ. V was clipped by 0 bases and J by 5 bases, with 14 bases between them. The CDR3 is 16 residues long. The CDR3 spells CASSLAAGQGTGELFF. The CDR3 DNA sequence: TGCGCCAGCAGCTTGGCCGCGGGGCAAGGGACCGGGGAGCTGTTTTTT. Looking up the rest from reference TRBV5-1 and TRBJ2-2 gives the full variable domain: KAGVTQTPRYLIKTRGQQVTLSCSPISGHRSVSWYQQTPGQGLQFLFEYFSETQRNKGNFPGRFSGRQFSNSRSEMNVSTLELGDSALYLCASSLAAGQGTGELFFGEGSRLTVL.

V gene TRBV25-1 combines with J gene TRBJ2-7; D is possibly TRBD1 (6 bases). CDR1 is MGHDK, CDR2 SYGVNS, per germline. The CDR3 runs to 15 residues. The V and J ends lost 0 bases and 2 bases respectively, with 11 bases between them. The CDR3 is CASSEYMAGAYEQYF. The CDR3, as DNA: TGTGCCAGCAGTGAATATATGGCAGGGGCCTACGAGCAGTACTTC.

This clone was observed once. The chain has TRBV19 and TRBJ2-5, with 7 bases matching TRBD2. Germline values: CDR1 LNHDA, CDR2 SQIVND (reference sequence). The CDR3 runs to 16 residues. V lost 0 bases to trimming and J lost 5 bases; unmatched junction nucleotides: 9. The CDR3 nucleotides read TGTGCCAGTAGTATAGATCGGGCTAGCGGATGGGAGACCCAGTACTTC. This translates into CASSIDRASGWETQYF.

The V and J genes are TRBV2 and TRBJ1-2; 7 bases match TRBD1. J was trimmed by 5 bases and V by 2 bases; bases with no gene match: 8. The CDR3 spans 15 residues. Germline V lookup: CDR1 SNHLY, CDR2 FYNNEI. The CDR3 loop reads CASSEWAGGSYGYTF. CDR3 in DNA: TGTGCCAGCAGTGAATGGGCAGGGGGTAGTTATGGCTACACCTTC.

The V and J genes are TRBV5-1 and TRBJ2-1, with 12 nucleotides matching TRBD2. CDR3 length: 15 amino acids. The germline CDR1 and CDR2 sequences are SGHRS and YFSETQ. J gave up 7 bases and V 4 bases, and 6 bases lay outside the gene matches. As DNA, the CDR3 is TGCGCCAGCAGCCCGCTGACTAGCGGGGGAAATGAGCAGTTCTTC. This encodes CASSPLTSGGNEQFF.

The chain joins TRBV27 to TRBJ1-6; TRBD1 is a possible D gene (5 bases). This CDR3 has 18 residues. V lost 6 bases to trimming and J lost 0 bases, with 18 bases between them. The germline CDR1 and CDR2 sequences are MNHEY and SMNVEV (reference sequence). CDR3 sequence reads: CASSPVGRGSSYNSPLHF. The CDR3 bases are TGTGCCAGCAGCCCGGTTGGGCGGGGGAGCTCCTATAATTCACCCCTCCACTTT.

V is TRBV4-1 and J is TRBJ1-1; D not resolved. CDR1 and CDR2 (germline): MGHRA, YSYEKL. The CDR3 consists of 16 residues. V dropped 3 bases and J dropped 0 bases, with 14 bases sitting between them. Here the CDR3 DNA reads TGCGCCAGCAGCCACCCCTGGGCTCCGCTGAACACTGAAGCTTTCTTT. Encoded protein: CASSHPWAPLNTEAFF.

This clone was recorded only once. The genes are TRBV6-5 and TRBJ2-7; tentatively, D is TRBD2 (5 bases). Trimming cost V 2 bases and J 0 bases, with 8 bases left between them. Germline V gives CDR1 MNHEY, CDR2 SVGAGI. This CDR3 region has 14 residues. Here the CDR3 reads CASSYDRDSYEQYF. In nucleotides, the CDR3 is TGTGCCAGCAGTTACGACCGGGACTCCTACGAGCAGTACTTC.

This clone was detected once. This chain uses TRBV7-8 with TRBJ1-3; D is undetermined. The CDR3 has 14 amino acids. The V end was cut by 1 base, the J end by 4 bases, with 8 bases between. Germline loops: CDR1 SGHVS, CDR2 FQNEAQ. The CDR3 protein is CASSLGAMGNTIYF. The CDR3 DNA is TGTGCCAGCAGCTTAGGGGCTATGGGAAACACCATATATTTT.

J is TRBJ1-1 and V is TRBV9; 7 bases line up with TRBD1. The junction had 4 bases not matched to a gene; V was cut back by 4 bases and J by 1 base. CDR1 is SGDLS and CDR2 is YYNGEE in the germline V gene. The CDR3 totals 14 residues. CDR3 in amino acids: CASSPRTGNTEAFF. CDR3 in DNA: TGTGCCAGCAGCCCCAGGACAGGGAACACTGAAGCTTTCTTT.

This chain uses TRBV6-4 with TRBJ2-7, with D perhaps TRBD1 (5 bases). Trimming removed 6 bases at V and 4 bases at J, with 25 bases between. The CDR3 sequence is 17 residues long. From germline, CDR1 is MRHNA and CDR2 SNTAGT. CDR3 in amino acids: CASRSRQRFLGGYEQYF. In DNA, the CDR3 is TGTGCCAGCAGGTCAAGACAGAGGTTTTTAGGCGGTTACGAGCAGTACTTC.

The chain couples TRBV19 to TRBJ1-3; D call uncertain. CDR1 is LNHDA and CDR2 is SQIVND in the germline V gene (reference sequence). V gave up 6 bases and J gave up 0 bases, with 15 bases separating them. CDR3 length equals 16 residues. The CDR3 bases are TGTGCCAGTAGATCCCGCACGGTCCTCTCTGGAAACACCATATATTTT. Translated, it gives CASRSRTVLSGNTIYF. Supplemented by reference TRBV19 and TRBJ1-3, the full variable domain reads DGGITQSPKYLFRKEGQNVTLSCEQNLNHDAMYWYRQDPGQGLRLIYYSQIVNDFQKGDIAEGYSVSREKKESFPLTVTSAQKNPTAFYLCASRSRTVLSGNTIYFGEGSWLTVV.

The chain uses TRBV3-1 (or the pseudogene TRBV3-2) and TRBJ2-1, with 11 positions matching TRBD1. This CDR3 has 16 residues. Trimming at V came to 4 bases and at J to 4 bases, leaving 6 bases not matched to a gene. Germline V gene data show CDR1 as LGHDT and CDR2 as YNNKEL (reference sequence). The CDR3 DNA follows: TGTGCCAGCAGCCCAGCCGGGACAGGGGGATACAATGAGCAGTTCTTC. Encoded protein: CASSPAGTGGYNEQFF.